This is a list of T cell receptor beta chains from one sample in a study of beta chain features in type 1 diabetes. Only in-frame clones appear in the TCRdb table, and some are missing; sequencing was by immunoSEQ multiplex PCR. The sample gives 500,000 to 650,000 clones, roughly an eighth of which show up once; around 0.12% is in the top ten. The specimen sequenced was naive CD4+ T cells from blood. These receptors all come from a man younger than 40 with type 1 diabetes. The CDR3 runs from the conserved cysteine through the conserved F or W. D genes are given only for firm matches. The size entry is marked missing in some rows and otherwise reads once, few, many or a size class.

j_call: TRBJ1-2; d_call: .; clone_size: .; v_call: TRBV4-1; cdr3_nt: TGCGCCAGCAGCCAAGCGACAGATTATGGCTACACCTTC; cdr3_aa: CASSQATDYGYTF
j_call: TRBJ1-2; d_call: .; clone_size: few; v_call: TRBV29-1; cdr3_nt: TGCAGCGGTGGTTCAGGGGGCTACACCTTC; cdr3_aa: CSGGSGGYTF
j_call: TRBJ1-3; d_call: TRBD1; clone_size: few; v_call: TRBV7-2; cdr3_nt: TGTGCCAGCAGCTTAGCCGCAGGGGGCGGAAACACCATATATTTT; cdr3_aa: CASSLAAGGGNTIYF
j_call: TRBJ2-5; d_call: .; clone_size: .; v_call: TRBV19; cdr3_nt: TGTGCCAGTAGTATCTCCAGCCAAGAGACCCAGTACTTC; cdr3_aa: CASSISSQETQYF
j_call: TRBJ1-5; d_call: .; clone_size: .; v_call: TRBV7-2; cdr3_nt: TGTGCCAGCAGCTTGGCCGTATACAATCAGCCCCAGCATTTT; cdr3_aa: CASSLAVYNQPQHF
j_call: TRBJ2-1; d_call: .; clone_size: few; v_call: TRBV7-2; cdr3_nt: TGTGCCAGCAGCCGGCAGGACGCGTTATTGCAGTTCTTC; cdr3_aa: CASSRQDALLQFF
j_call: TRBJ2-4; d_call: .; clone_size: .; v_call: TRBV5-1; cdr3_nt: TGCGCCAGCAGTTCTACCCTGTCCGGAGGCAAAAACATTCAGTACTTC; cdr3_aa: CASSSTLSGGKNIQYF
j_call: TRBJ1-5; d_call: TRBD1; clone_size: .; v_call: TRBV7-2; cdr3_nt: TGTGCCAGCAGCTCCGGACAGGCCAATAGCAATCAGCCCCAGCATTTT; cdr3_aa: CASSSGQANSNQPQHF
j_call: TRBJ2-2; d_call: TRBD2; clone_size: .; v_call: TRBV4-2; cdr3_nt: TGTGCCAGCAGCGTTAGCGGGGGGGCCGACACCGGGGAGCTGTTTTTT; cdr3_aa: CASSVSGGADTGELFF
j_call: TRBJ1-2; d_call: TRBD1; clone_size: .; v_call: TRBV25-1; cdr3_nt: TGTGCCAGCAGGGGACAGGGGGACACTGGCTACACCTTC; cdr3_aa: CASRGQGDTGYTF
j_call: TRBJ2-3; d_call: .; clone_size: .; v_call: TRBV6-6; cdr3_nt: TGTGCCAGCAACACACAACCGCCGGATACGCAGTATTTT; cdr3_aa: CASNTQPPDTQYF
j_call: TRBJ1-3; d_call: .; clone_size: few; v_call: TRBV25-1; cdr3_nt: TGTGCCAGCAGTGAGAGGGGTTTCTCTGGAAACACCATATATTTT; cdr3_aa: CASSERGFSGNTIYF
j_call: TRBJ2-1; d_call: TRBD1; clone_size: few; v_call: TRBV28; cdr3_nt: TGTGCCAGCAGTTCGGTCGGACAGGGGGGAAGCAATGAGCAGTTCTTC; cdr3_aa: CASSSVGQGGSNEQFF
j_call: TRBJ2-1; d_call: .; clone_size: few; v_call: TRBV5-4; cdr3_nt: TGTGCCAGCAGCTTGTCCTCGACTCAAAACAATGAGCAGTTCTTC; cdr3_aa: CASSLSSTQNNEQFF
j_call: TRBJ1-3; d_call: TRBD1; clone_size: .; v_call: TRBV7-2; cdr3_nt: TGTGCCAGCAGCGGGGACAGGGGTAGAAACACCATATATTTT; cdr3_aa: CASSGDRGRNTIYF
j_call: TRBJ2-7; d_call: .; clone_size: few; v_call: TRBV7-2; cdr3_nt: TGTGCCAGCAGCCGTATGGAGCACTACGAGCAGTACTTC; cdr3_aa: CASSRMEHYEQYF
j_call: TRBJ1-4; d_call: .; clone_size: few; v_call: TRBV4-3; cdr3_nt: TGCGCCAGCAGCCAAGCCCCTTTATCCAATGAAAAACTGTTTTTT; cdr3_aa: CASSQAPLSNEKLFF
j_call: TRBJ2-3; d_call: TRBD1; clone_size: many; v_call: TRBV7-2; cdr3_nt: TGTGCCAGCAGCCCAATGGACAGGGCAATAGATACGCAGTATTTT; cdr3_aa: CASSPMDRAIDTQYF
j_call: TRBJ2-7; d_call: .; clone_size: .; v_call: TRBV7-6; cdr3_nt: TGTGCCAGCAGCCAGGGAGACAGAGGAACCGCCAGCGAGCAGTACTTC; cdr3_aa: CASSQGDRGTASEQYF
j_call: TRBJ2-2; d_call: TRBD2; clone_size: few; v_call: TRBV28; cdr3_nt: TGTGCCAGCAGTACCACTAGCGGGGGGATCACCGGGGAGCTGTTTTTT; cdr3_aa: CASSTTSGGITGELFF
j_call: TRBJ2-3; d_call: .; clone_size: few; v_call: TRBV29-1; cdr3_nt: TGCAGCGGCGACAGGCTGTCAGATACGCAGTATTTT; cdr3_aa: CSGDRLSDTQYF
j_call: TRBJ2-5; d_call: TRBD1; clone_size: .; v_call: TRBV5-6; cdr3_nt: TGTGCCAGCAGCTCCTCTTGGGACAGAGAGACCCAGTACTTC; cdr3_aa: CASSSSWDRETQYF
j_call: TRBJ2-6; d_call: .; clone_size: few; v_call: TRBV5-1; cdr3_nt: TGCGCCAGCAGCTTGGGCAGCGGATACTCTGGGGCCAACGTCCTGACTTTC; cdr3_aa: CASSLGSGYSGANVLTF
j_call: TRBJ2-5; d_call: .; clone_size: .; v_call: TRBV2; cdr3_nt: TGTGCCAGCAGTGAATGGCGGGGAAGCCAAGAGACCCAGTACTTC; cdr3_aa: CASSEWRGSQETQYF
j_call: TRBJ1-2; d_call: TRBD1; clone_size: .; v_call: TRBV28; cdr3_nt: TGTGCCAGCAGGACAGGGACCGGCGGCTACACCTTC; cdr3_aa: CASRTGTGGYTF
j_call: TRBJ1-1; d_call: TRBD1; clone_size: few; v_call: TRBV5-1; cdr3_nt: TGCGCCAGCAGCTTCGAACAGGGGGTATCGAACACTGAAGCTTTCTTT; cdr3_aa: CASSFEQGVSNTEAFF
j_call: TRBJ1-1; d_call: .; clone_size: few; v_call: TRBV18; cdr3_nt: TGTGCCAGCTCACTGGAACATCTGAACACTGAAGCTTTCTTT; cdr3_aa: CASSLEHLNTEAFF
j_call: TRBJ1-2; d_call: .; clone_size: few; v_call: TRBV30; cdr3_nt: TGTGCCTGGAGTGCCACCAGGGCCAGAACTGGCTACACCTTC; cdr3_aa: CAWSATRARTGYTF